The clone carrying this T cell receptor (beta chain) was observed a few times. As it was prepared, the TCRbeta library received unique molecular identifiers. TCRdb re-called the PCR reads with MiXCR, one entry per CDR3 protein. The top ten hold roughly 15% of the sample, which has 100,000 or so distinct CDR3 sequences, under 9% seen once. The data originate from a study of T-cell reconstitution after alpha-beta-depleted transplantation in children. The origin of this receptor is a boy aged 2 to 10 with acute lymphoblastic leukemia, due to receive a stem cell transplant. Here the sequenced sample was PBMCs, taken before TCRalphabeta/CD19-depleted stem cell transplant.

This CDR3 reads CASSRPGTGDYGYTF. The CDR3 bases are TGCGCCAGCAGCCGACCGGGGACAGGGGATTATGGCTACACCTTC. The rearrangement links TRBV4-1 to TRBJ1-2; 10 bases map to TRBD1. Germline V lookup: CDR1 MGHRA, CDR2 YSYEKL. The ends lost 4 bases at V and 5 bases at J; junction bases unmatched: 7. The CDR3 has 15 residues.